Listed below are T cell receptor beta chains from one sample, sequenced in a study of T cells after yellow fever vaccination. Each CDR3 protein gets one entry after TCRdb re-called the 5' RACE reads with MiXCR. This table has about 580,000 distinct CDR3 sequences, approximately 16% appearing once. The sample was PBMCs, taken 5 to 6 days after the first yellow fever vaccination. The receptors were sampled from a man aged 18-30 years who received the YFV17D yellow fever vaccine. The CDR3 runs from the conserved cysteine through the conserved F or W. A D gene is named only where the DNA matches it firmly. A row's size may be missing; if present it is once, few, many or a size class.

j_call: TRBJ2-5; cdr3_length: 16; v_call: TRBV14; d_call: TRBD2; clone_size: -; cdr3_nt: TGTGCCAGCAGCCAATTTCGCGGGGGTGTCCAAGAGACCCAGTACTTC; cdr3_aa: CASSQFRGGVQETQYF
j_call: TRBJ1-2; cdr3_length: 14; v_call: TRBV2; d_call: TRBD1; clone_size: -; cdr3_nt: TGTGCCAGCAGTGAGAGAACAGGGGGCGATGGCTACACCTTC; cdr3_aa: CASSERTGGDGYTF
j_call: TRBJ1-5; cdr3_length: 14; v_call: TRBV20-1; d_call: -; clone_size: -; cdr3_nt: TGCAGTGCGGAACAGGGTACAAAAGGTCAGCCCCAGCATTTT; cdr3_aa: CSAEQGTKGQPQHF
j_call: TRBJ2-7; cdr3_length: 15; v_call: TRBV7-2; d_call: TRBD2; clone_size: -; cdr3_nt: TGTGCCAGCAGCGCCTATAGCGGGGGGTTCTACGAGCAGTACTTC; cdr3_aa: CASSAYSGGFYEQYF
j_call: TRBJ2-7; cdr3_length: 15; v_call: TRBV14; d_call: -; clone_size: -; cdr3_nt: TGTGCCAGCAGCCAAGATCCGGGCTTTGCCTACGAGCAGTACTTC; cdr3_aa: CASSQDPGFAYEQYF
j_call: TRBJ2-3; cdr3_length: 14; v_call: TRBV7-3; d_call: -; clone_size: -; cdr3_nt: TGTGCCAGCAGCTTATCGCCAGTCACAGATACGCAGTATTTT; cdr3_aa: CASSLSPVTDTQYF
j_call: TRBJ2-1; cdr3_length: 14; v_call: TRBV27; d_call: -; clone_size: many; cdr3_nt: TGTGCCAGCAGTTTCGCAGGGGTCTACAATGAGCAGTTCTTC; cdr3_aa: CASSFAGVYNEQFF
j_call: TRBJ2-1; cdr3_length: 18; v_call: TRBV5-1; d_call: TRBD2; clone_size: -; cdr3_nt: TGCGCCAGCAGCAATGAACTAGCGGGGGGGAACTCCTACAATGAGCAGTTCTTC; cdr3_aa: CASSNELAGGNSYNEQFF
j_call: TRBJ2-1; cdr3_length: 16; v_call: TRBV7-6; d_call: -; clone_size: -; cdr3_nt: TGTGCCAGCAGCCACCACGGGCAGGGAAAATACAATGAGCAGTTCTTC; cdr3_aa: CASSHHGQGKYNEQFF
j_call: TRBJ1-4; cdr3_length: 14; v_call: TRBV28; d_call: -; clone_size: -; cdr3_nt: TGTGCCAGCAGTTCGAATCGAATGAGTGAAAAACTGTTTTTT; cdr3_aa: CASSSNRMSEKLFF
j_call: TRBJ2-4; cdr3_length: 17; v_call: TRBV6-1; d_call: TRBD2; clone_size: -; cdr3_nt: TGTGCCAGCAGTGCCCGACTCGCCCCGGGGGGGAGAGACATTCAGTACTTC; cdr3_aa: CASSARLAPGGRDIQYF
j_call: TRBJ2-1; cdr3_length: 12; v_call: TRBV3-1; d_call: -; clone_size: few; cdr3_nt: TGTGCCAGCAGCCATATTCTCGATGAGCAGTTCTTC; cdr3_aa: CASSHILDEQFF
j_call: TRBJ2-7; cdr3_length: 14; v_call: TRBV7-2; d_call: TRBD2; clone_size: -; cdr3_nt: TGTGCCAGCAGCTTATGGCGGGGGGCCTACGAGCAGTACTTC; cdr3_aa: CASSLWRGAYEQYF
j_call: TRBJ1-1; cdr3_length: 13; v_call: TRBV5-1; d_call: -; clone_size: few; cdr3_nt: TGCGCCAGCAGCTTTTATCCCGGTCCTGAAGCTTTCTTT; cdr3_aa: CASSFYPGPEAFF
j_call: TRBJ2-3; cdr3_length: 17; v_call: TRBV6-1; d_call: TRBD1; clone_size: -; cdr3_nt: TGTGCCAGCAAGGAACAGGGGACCTACCTTAGCACAGATACGCAGTATTTT; cdr3_aa: CASKEQGTYLSTDTQYF
j_call: TRBJ2-1; cdr3_length: 14; v_call: TRBV6-5; d_call: -; clone_size: few; cdr3_nt: TGTGCCAGCAGTTACGTGCAGGGGGGCGATGAGCAGTTCTTC; cdr3_aa: CASSYVQGGDEQFF
j_call: TRBJ2-3; cdr3_length: 12; v_call: TRBV27; d_call: -; clone_size: -; cdr3_nt: TGTGCCAGCAGTTTAGATTGGTCAGAGCAGTATTTT; cdr3_aa: CASSLDWSEQYF
j_call: TRBJ2-5; cdr3_length: 14; v_call: TRBV5-4; d_call: -; clone_size: -; cdr3_nt: TGTGCCAGCAGCTATTCTAATATGCAAGAGACCCAGTACTTC; cdr3_aa: CASSYSNMQETQYF
j_call: TRBJ2-2; cdr3_length: 13; v_call: TRBV6-2/TRBV6-3; d_call: -; clone_size: many; cdr3_nt: TGTGCCAGCAGGGACCCTTACACCGGGGAGCTGTTTTTT; cdr3_aa: CASRDPYTGELFF
j_call: TRBJ2-5; cdr3_length: 16; v_call: TRBV11-2; d_call: TRBD2; clone_size: few; cdr3_nt: TGTGCCAGCAGCTTATGGCTAGCGGGGGGGAAAGAGACCCAGTACTTC; cdr3_aa: CASSLWLAGGKETQYF
j_call: TRBJ2-1; cdr3_length: 19; v_call: TRBV7-2; d_call: -; clone_size: -; cdr3_nt: TGTGCCAGCAGCTTAGCCCCCCCCGGCCAGCGGGTCCTATACAATGAGCAGTTCTTC; cdr3_aa: CASSLAPPGQRVLYNEQFF
j_call: TRBJ1-2; cdr3_length: 11; v_call: TRBV7-2; d_call: -; clone_size: few; cdr3_nt: TGTGCCAGCAGCACAGGGTCGGGCTACACCTTC; cdr3_aa: CASSTGSGYTF
j_call: TRBJ2-5; cdr3_length: 13; v_call: TRBV19; d_call: -; clone_size: -; cdr3_nt: TGTGCCAGTAGTCCGGTGTACCAAGAGACCCAGTACTTC; cdr3_aa: CASSPVYQETQYF
j_call: TRBJ2-3; cdr3_length: 15; v_call: TRBV18; d_call: TRBD1; clone_size: few; cdr3_nt: TGTGCCAGCTCAACCAACCGGGACAGGGGCGATACGCAGTATTTT; cdr3_aa: CASSTNRDRGDTQYF
j_call: TRBJ2-2; cdr3_length: 15; v_call: TRBV5-6; d_call: -; clone_size: -; cdr3_nt: TGTGCCAGCAGCCCGTCTAGTGCGAACACCGGGGAGCTGTTTTTT; cdr3_aa: CASSPSSANTGELFF
j_call: TRBJ2-1; cdr3_length: 13; v_call: TRBV12-5; d_call: TRBD2; clone_size: -; cdr3_nt: TGTGCTAGTGGTTTGGTAGCGGGGTATGAGCAGTTCTTC; cdr3_aa: CASGLVAGYEQFF
j_call: TRBJ2-1; cdr3_length: 11; v_call: TRBV25-1; d_call: -; clone_size: few; cdr3_nt: TGTGCCAGCAGTTTACAATGGGAGCAGTTCTTC; cdr3_aa: CASSLQWEQFF